One and the same sample provided the 20 T cell receptor beta chains below, sequenced in a study of PD-1 blockade in classical Hodgkin lymphoma. Each of the patients experienced relapse following autologous stem cell transplantation, and their brentuximab vedotin exposure differed. This table comes from immunoSEQ multiplex PCR, and its TCRdb copy is limited to in-frame clones, with some not included. The profile shows about 24,000 clones, 81% of them singletons. The sequencing here drew on peripheral blood mononuclear cells (PBMCs), taken before the second cycle of nivolumab. The receptors here all came from a human donor with classical Hodgkin lymphoma.

The V call is TRBV5-1, the J call TRBJ2-7; D gene uncertain. V was cut by 1 base and J by 2 bases, with 16 bases left in between. The CDR3 consists of 16 residues. Per germline, CDR1 SGHRS and CDR2 YFSETQ. The CDR3 is CASSLKWPAETYEQYF. CDR3 DNA sequence: TGCGCCAGCAGCTTGAAATGGCCGGCGGAGACCTACGAGCAGTACTTC.

This clone was seen only once. The rearrangement uses TRBV7-9 and TRBJ2-5; D assignment may be TRBD1 or TRBD2 (5 bases each). The CDR3 runs 16 residues. The ends were cut back, 5 bases at V and 2 bases at J, with 18 bases in the middle. The germline V gene has CDR1 SEHNR and CDR2 FQNEAQ (reference sequence). The chain's CDR3 is CASSPTTGTIQETQYF. In DNA, the CDR3 is TGTGCCAGCAGCCCGACTACGGGGACCATACAAGAGACCCAGTACTTC.

This clone showed up just a few times. The gene calls are TRBV19 and TRBJ1-1; no firm D call. The V gene's germline CDR1 is LNHDA and CDR2 SQIVND (reference sequence). This CDR3 has 15 amino acids. Between the trimmed V and J ends, which lost 2 bases and 8 bases, there was a span of 18 bases. The CDR3 reads CASSIRRILLTEAFF. CDR3 DNA sequence: TGTGCCAGTAGTATAAGACGGATCTTGCTCACCGAAGCTTTCTTT.

This clone has more than one count but fewer than ten. The genes are TRBV5-5 and TRBJ2-2, with D unresolved. The CDR3 has 15 residues. V was shortened by 2 bases and J by 5 bases, with 13 bases between the two germline ends. Germline V gives CDR1 SGHKS, CDR2 YYEKEE (reference sequence). In DNA form, the CDR3 reads TGTGCCAGCAGCTTTTTCCCAGAACAAACCGGGGAGCTGTTTTTT. Translated: CASSFFPEQTGELFF.

CDR3 in amino acids: CASRPAGAPGEQYF. In nucleotides, the CDR3 is TGTGCCAGCCGCCCAGCGGGGGCGCCCGGGGAGCAGTACTTC. The chain joins TRBV7-9 to TRBJ2-7; 8 bases fit TRBD2. The CDR3 covers 14 residues. The trim removed 8 bases at V and 7 bases at J, leaving 13 bases unmatched. CDR1 SEHNR and CDR2 FQNEAQ come from the germline V gene (reference sequence).

The rearrangement uses TRBV6-1 and TRBJ1-2, with D possibly matching TRBD1 (6 bases). CDR1 is MNHNS, CDR2 SASEGT, per germline. V was trimmed by 3 bases and J by 7 bases, leaving 12 bases between them. The CDR3 runs 13 residues. The CDR3 protein is CASSEAGAGGYTF. CDR3 bases: TGTGCCAGCAGTGAGGCAGGGGCTGGTGGCTACACCTTC.

The chain uses TRBV5-1 and TRBJ1-6; TRBD1 might be the D (6 bases). This CDR3 region has 18 residues. V lost 4 bases and J lost 7, with 24 bases in between. The germline CDR1 and CDR2 sequences are SGHRS and YFSETQ. The CDR3 region is CASSMGVQSQGRNSPLHF. The CDR3 DNA is TGCGCCAGCAGCATGGGAGTACAATCACAGGGACGGAATTCACCCCTCCACTTT.

This clone was recorded a few times. CDR3 DNA sequence: TGTGCCAGCAGCGAGGGACTAGCGGAATACAATGAGCAGTTCTTC. Translation gives CASSEGLAEYNEQFF. The genes are TRBV7-9 and TRBJ2-1; 11 bases agree with TRBD2. The V gene end was trimmed by 5 bases and the J gene end by 4 bases; junction bases not matched to a gene: 4. The CDR3 has 15 amino acids. Per germline, CDR1 SEHNR and CDR2 FQNEAQ (reference sequence). Using reference TRBV7-9 and TRBJ2-1 for the parts outside the CDR3, the full variable domain is DTGVSQNPRHKITKRGQNVTFRCDPISEHNRLYWYRQTLGQGPEFLTYFQNEAQLEKSRLLSDRFSAERPKGSFSTLEIQRTEQGDSAMYLCASSEGLAEYNEQFFGPGTRLTVL.

The chain carries TRBV29-1 and TRBJ2-6; D is undetermined. The V and J ends lost 7 bases and 2 bases respectively, with 9 bases between them. The V gene's germline CDR1 is SQVTM and CDR2 ANQGSEA. This CDR3 contains 13 residues. The CDR3 spells CSGISPGANVLTF. The CDR3 bases are TGCAGCGGAATCTCCCCTGGGGCCAACGTCCTGACTTTC.

This sequence joins TRBV7-8 and TRBJ2-7; 7 nucleotides align to TRBD1. Losses at the gene ends were 5 bases for V and 2 bases for J; bases not matched to a gene: 6. The CDR3 is made up of 14 amino acids. The germline V gene encodes CDR1 SGHVS and CDR2 FQNEAQ. The CDR3 sequence is CASSRGQVAYEQYF. The CDR3 DNA reads TGTGCCAGCAGCCGAGGACAGGTAGCCTACGAGCAGTACTTC.

J is TRBJ2-4 and V is TRBV10-2; 9 bases map to TRBD1. V was clipped by 3 bases and J by 1 base; unmatched bases: 1. The CDR3 has 15 amino acids. CDR1 and CDR2 from the germline V gene are WSHSY and SAAADI. The CDR3, as DNA: TGCGCCAGCAGTGAACAGGGGGCCGCCAAAAACATTCAGTACTTC. Translated: CASSEQGAAKNIQYF.

The V and J genes are TRBV12-5 and TRBJ1-2, with TRBD1 matching 8 bases. Germline V gene sequence: CDR1 LGHNT, CDR2 FRNRAP. The V segment lost 0 bases and the J segment 2 bases; nucleotides outside the gene matches: 11. The CDR3 has 18 residues. The CDR3 bases are TGTGCTAGTGGTTTGGTCGTGGGAAACAGGGGGAGGAACTATGGCTACACCTTC. The encoded protein is CASGLVVGNRGRNYGYTF.

This chain joins TRBV7-9 and TRBJ2-7; D is perhaps TRBD1 (6 bases). The CDR3 spans 13 residues. Germline CDR1 is SEHNR and CDR2 is FQNEAQ (reference sequence). V lost 5 bases, J lost 3 bases, and 11 bases lay in between. The CDR3 sequence is CASSQWTDYEQYF. The CDR3 DNA follows: TGTGCCAGCAGCCAGTGGACAGACTACGAGCAGTACTTC.

This clone was found once. The chain carries TRBV9 and TRBJ2-5; D possibly corresponds to TRBD2 (7 bases). The CDR3 runs 18 residues. The V gene lost 0 bases and the J gene lost 5 bases, with 23 bases spanning the gap. Germline V CDR1 and CDR2: SGDLS, YYNGEE. The CDR3 DNA sequence: TGTGCCAGCAGCGTAGGCGGGGGCAGAAGGGGTGGGTTGGAGACCCAGTACTTC. The encoded protein is CASSVGGGRRGGLETQYF.

This clone is medium-sized (0.01 to 0.1%). The chain links TRBV5-5 to TRBJ1-2; possibly TRBD1 for D (6 bases). V lost 0 bases to trimming and J lost 3 bases, with 6 bases between them. CDR3 length: 13 amino acids. Germline values: CDR1 SGHKS, CDR2 YYEKEE (reference sequence). This CDR3 is CASSLGTDYGYTF. In DNA form, the CDR3 reads TGTGCCAGCAGCTTGGGGACAGACTATGGCTACACCTTC.

This rearrangement joins TRBV30 to TRBJ2-7; 11 nucleotides agree with TRBD2. CDR1 GTSNPN and CDR2 SVGIG come from the germline V gene (reference sequence). The J segment lost 3 bases and the V segment lost 3 bases, leaving 7 bases of the junction unmatched. The length of the CDR3 is 15 residues. CDR3 DNA sequence: TGTGCCTGGAGGCCGCTACTAGCGGGGGACTACGAGCAGTACTTC. Encoded protein: CAWRPLLAGDYEQYF.

The table lists this clone with a few counts. This chain connects TRBV30 to TRBJ2-3; D might be TRBD2 (5 bases). The CDR3 is 15 residues long. Germline CDR1 GTSNPN, CDR2 SVGIG (reference sequence). The V end was cut by 2 bases, the J end by 4 bases, with 16 bases between. The CDR3 is CAWSPPVIGADTQYF. The CDR3 coding sequence is TGTGCCTGGAGTCCGCCAGTGATCGGGGCAGATACGCAGTATTTT.

The chain links TRBV18 to TRBJ2-3; 9 positions agree with TRBD1. The CDR3 runs 15 residues. J gave up 5 bases and V 2 bases, and 5 bases lay outside the gene matches. Germline V CDR1 and CDR2: KGHSH, LQKENI. CDR3 loop: CASSPGTGLGDTQYF. The CDR3 DNA follows: TGTGCCAGCTCACCAGGGACAGGGCTAGGAGATACGCAGTATTTT.

The chain employs TRBV11-3 and TRBJ1-6; D may be TRBD1 (6 bases). The germline V gene encodes CDR1 SGHNT and CDR2 YENEEA. V lost 5 bases and J 7 bases, leaving 15 bases between the germline ends. The CDR3 spans 15 residues. The CDR3 sequence is CASSTTNGGNSPLHF. The CDR3 DNA reads as TGTGCCAGCAGCACAACCAATGGGGGCAATTCACCCCTCCACTTT.

CDR3 DNA sequence: TGTGCCAGCAGCTTAGGTCTCAATCAGCCCCAGCATTTT. Translating it yields CASSLGLNQPQHF. V gene TRBV11-2 combines with J gene TRBJ1-5; no clear D gene. This CDR3 has 13 amino acids. V was trimmed by 1 base and J by 3 bases, leaving 4 bases between them. The germline gives CDR1 SGHAT, CDR2 FQNNGV. The complete variable domain, with remaining parts taken from reference TRBV11-2 and TRBJ1-5, reads EAGVAQSPRYKIIEKRQSVAFWCNPISGHATLYWYQQILGQGPKLLIQFQNNGVVDDSQLPKDRFSAERLKGVDSTLKIQPAKLEDSAVYLCASSLGLNQPQHFGDGTRLSIL.